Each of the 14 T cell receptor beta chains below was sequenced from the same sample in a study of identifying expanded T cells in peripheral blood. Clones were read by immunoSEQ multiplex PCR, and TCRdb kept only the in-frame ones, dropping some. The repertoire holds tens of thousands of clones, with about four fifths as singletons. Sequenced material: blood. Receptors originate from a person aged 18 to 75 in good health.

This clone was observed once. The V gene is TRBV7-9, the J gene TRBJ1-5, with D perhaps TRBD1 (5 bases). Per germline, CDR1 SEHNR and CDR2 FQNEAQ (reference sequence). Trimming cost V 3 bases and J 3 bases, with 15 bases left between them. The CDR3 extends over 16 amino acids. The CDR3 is CASSLGQGLTNQPQHF. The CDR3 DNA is TGTGCCAGCAGCTTGGGGCAGGGCCTTACCAATCAGCCCCAGCATTTT.

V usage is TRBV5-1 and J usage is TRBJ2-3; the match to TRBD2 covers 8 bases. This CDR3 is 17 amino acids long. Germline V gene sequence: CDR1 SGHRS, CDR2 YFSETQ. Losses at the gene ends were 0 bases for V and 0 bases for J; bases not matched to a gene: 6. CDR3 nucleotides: TGCGCCAGCAGCTTGGATTCGGCGGGAGGTAGCACAGATACGCAGTATTTT. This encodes CASSLDSAGGSTDTQYF. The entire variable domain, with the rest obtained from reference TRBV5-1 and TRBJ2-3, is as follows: KAGVTQTPRYLIKTRGQQVTLSCSPISGHRSVSWYQQTPGQGLQFLFEYFSETQRNKGNFPGRFSGRQFSNSRSEMNVSTLELGDSALYLCASSLDSAGGSTDTQYFGPGTRLTVL.

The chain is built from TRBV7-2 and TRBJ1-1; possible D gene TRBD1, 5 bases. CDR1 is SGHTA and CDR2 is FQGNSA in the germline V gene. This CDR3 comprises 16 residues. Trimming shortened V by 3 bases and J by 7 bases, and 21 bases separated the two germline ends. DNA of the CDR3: TGTGCCAGCAGCTTGAATATACAGATGGGGCTGGGTGAAGCTTTCTTT. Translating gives CASSLNIQMGLGEAFF.

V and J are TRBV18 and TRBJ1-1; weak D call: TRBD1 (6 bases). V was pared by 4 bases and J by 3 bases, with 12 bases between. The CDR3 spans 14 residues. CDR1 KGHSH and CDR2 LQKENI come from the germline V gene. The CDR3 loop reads CASSLQGADTEAFF. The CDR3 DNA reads TGTGCCAGCTCACTACAGGGCGCGGACACTGAAGCTTTCTTT.

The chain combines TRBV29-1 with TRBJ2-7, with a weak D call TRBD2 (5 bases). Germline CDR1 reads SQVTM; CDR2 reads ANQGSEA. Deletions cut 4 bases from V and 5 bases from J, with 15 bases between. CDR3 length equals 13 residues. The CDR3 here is CSVVAGLSDEQYF. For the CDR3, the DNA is TGCAGCGTTGTAGCTGGACTCTCTGACGAGCAGTACTTC.

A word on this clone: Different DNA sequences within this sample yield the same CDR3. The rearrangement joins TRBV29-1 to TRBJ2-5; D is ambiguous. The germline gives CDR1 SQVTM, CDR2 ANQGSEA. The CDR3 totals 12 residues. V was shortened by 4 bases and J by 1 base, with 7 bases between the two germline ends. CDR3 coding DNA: TGCAGCGTTGCGGCCGGCCAAGAGACCCAGTACTTC. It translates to CSVAAGQETQYF.

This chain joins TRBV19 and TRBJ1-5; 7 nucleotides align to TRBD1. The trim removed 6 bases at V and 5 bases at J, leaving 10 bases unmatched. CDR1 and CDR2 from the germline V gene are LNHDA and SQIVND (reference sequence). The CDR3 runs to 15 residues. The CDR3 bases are TGTGCCAGTAGCCCACCGGGACAGCCCCATCAGCCCCAGCATTTT. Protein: CASSPPGQPHQPQHF.

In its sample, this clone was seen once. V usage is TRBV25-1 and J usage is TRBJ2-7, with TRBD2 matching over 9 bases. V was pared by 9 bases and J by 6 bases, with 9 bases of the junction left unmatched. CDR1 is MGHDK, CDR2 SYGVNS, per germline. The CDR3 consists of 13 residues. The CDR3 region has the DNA TGTGCCAGTAGAGGAGCGGGAGGATCCGAGCAGTACTTC. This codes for CASRGAGGSEQYF.

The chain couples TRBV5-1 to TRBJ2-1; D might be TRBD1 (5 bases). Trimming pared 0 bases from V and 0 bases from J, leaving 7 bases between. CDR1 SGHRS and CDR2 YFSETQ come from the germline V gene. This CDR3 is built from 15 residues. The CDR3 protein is CASSLGQISYNEQFF. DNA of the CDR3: TGCGCCAGCAGCTTGGGACAGATCTCCTACAATGAGCAGTTCTTC.

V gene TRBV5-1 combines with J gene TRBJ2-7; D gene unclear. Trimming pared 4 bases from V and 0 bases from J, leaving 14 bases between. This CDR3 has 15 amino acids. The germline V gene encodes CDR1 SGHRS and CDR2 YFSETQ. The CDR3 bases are TGCGCCAGCAGCCTCGCCACAGCTAGCTCCTACGAGCAGTACTTC. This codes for CASSLATASSYEQYF. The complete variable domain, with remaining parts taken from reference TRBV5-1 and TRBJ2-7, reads KAGVTQTPRYLIKTRGQQVTLSCSPISGHRSVSWYQQTPGQGLQFLFEYFSETQRNKGNFPGRFSGRQFSNSRSEMNVSTLELGDSALYLCASSLATASSYEQYFGPGTRLTVT.

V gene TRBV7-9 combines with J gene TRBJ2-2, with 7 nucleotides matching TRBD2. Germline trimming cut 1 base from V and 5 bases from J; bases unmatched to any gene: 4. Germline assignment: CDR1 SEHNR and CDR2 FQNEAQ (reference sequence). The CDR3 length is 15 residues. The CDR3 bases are TGTGCCAGCAGCTTAGGCGGGAGTAATACCGGGGAGCTGTTTTTT. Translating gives CASSLGGSNTGELFF.

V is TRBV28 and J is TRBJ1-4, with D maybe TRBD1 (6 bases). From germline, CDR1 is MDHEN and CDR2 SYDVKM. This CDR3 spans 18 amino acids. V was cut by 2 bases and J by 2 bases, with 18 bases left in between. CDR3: CASSLVGFRGRTNEKLFF. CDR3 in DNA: TGTGCCAGCAGTTTAGTTGGTTTCAGGGGACGCACTAATGAAAAACTGTTTTTT.

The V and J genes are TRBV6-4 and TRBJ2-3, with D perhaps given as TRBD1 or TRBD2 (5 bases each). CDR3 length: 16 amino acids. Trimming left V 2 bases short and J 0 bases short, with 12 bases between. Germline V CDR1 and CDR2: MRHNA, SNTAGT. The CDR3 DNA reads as TGTGCCAGCAGTGACAGGGACCGTACTAGCACAGATACGCAGTATTTT. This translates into CASSDRDRTSTDTQYF.

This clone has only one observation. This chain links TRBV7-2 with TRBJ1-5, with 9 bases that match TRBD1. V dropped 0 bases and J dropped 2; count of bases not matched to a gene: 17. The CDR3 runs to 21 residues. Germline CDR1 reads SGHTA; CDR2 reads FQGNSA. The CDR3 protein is CASSLANPGQGDRQGNQPQHF. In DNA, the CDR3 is TGTGCCAGCAGCTTAGCGAATCCGGGACAGGGCGATCGACAAGGCAATCAGCCCCAGCATTTT.